The 10 T cell receptor beta chains given below trace back to one sample, sequenced in a study of T cell changes during pregnancy in multiple sclerosis. Data came from immunoSEQ multiplex PCR; TCRdb stores just in-frame clones and leaves some out. The table has roughly 99,000 clones, just under 95% seen once. Sequencing used peripheral blood, obtained in the third trimester of pregnancy. The receptor set was obtained from a female donor in good health, enrolled as a control in a pregnancy study.

This chain joins TRBV6-1 and TRBJ1-2; D not resolved. V was clipped by 2 bases and J by 7 bases, with 11 bases between them. This CDR3 has 13 amino acids. The germline V gene has CDR1 MNHNS and CDR2 SASEGT. The CDR3 here is CASSELAPSGYTF. In DNA form, the CDR3 reads TGTGCCAGCAGTGAACTAGCCCCCTCTGGCTACACCTTC.

J is TRBJ2-2 and V is TRBV9; 10 nucleotides match TRBD2. CDR1 SGDLS and CDR2 YYNGEE come from the germline V gene. The V and J ends lost 0 bases and 1 base, in that order; junction bases with no gene match: 3. This CDR3 is built from 17 residues. CDR3 DNA: TGTGCCAGCAGCGTAGCTAGCGGGGGCCTGAACACCGGGGAGCTGTTTTTT. Translated: CASSVASGGLNTGELFF. Together with reference TRBV9 and TRBJ2-2, the CDR3 gives the full variable domain: DSGVTQTPKHLITATGQRVTLRCSPRSGDLSVYWYQQSLDQGLQFLIQYYNGEERAKGNILERFSAQQFPDLHSELNLSSLELGDSALYFCASSVASGGLNTGELFFGEGSRLTVL.

CDR3 loop: CASTDIRRETQYF. The CDR3, as DNA: TGTGCCAGCACGGACATACGGCGGGAGACCCAGTACTTC. This chain joins TRBV2 and TRBJ2-5, with D possibly TRBD1 on 5 matching bases. Germline CDR1 and CDR2: SNHLY and FYNNEI. This CDR3 comprises 13 residues. V lost 7 bases, J lost 5 bases, and 14 bases lay in between.

The chain couples TRBV2 to TRBJ2-4; D not certain. The germline V and J ends were trimmed by 4 bases and 9 bases, with 7 bases remaining between them. Looked up from germline, CDR1 is SNHLY and CDR2 is FYNNEI. The CDR3 loop spans 11 amino acids. The CDR3 region is CASSASPIQYF. The DNA for the CDR3 is TGTGCCAGCAGTGCCTCCCCCATTCAGTACTTC.

J is TRBJ2-3 and V is TRBV14; the D is unclear. From germline, CDR1 is SGHDN and CDR2 FVKESK. CDR3 size: 19 residues. Trimming removed 0 bases from V and 6 bases from J, with 25 bases in between. CDR3 protein: CASSQEDSIGSYFSDTQYF. DNA of the CDR3: TGTGCCAGCAGCCAAGAAGATTCCATCGGGTCTTACTTTTCGGATACGCAGTATTTT.

The genes are TRBV2 and TRBJ2-6; possible D gene TRBD1, 5 bases. Trimming took 4 bases from V and 2 from J, leaving 12 bases between them. Germline loops: CDR1 SNHLY, CDR2 FYNNEI. The CDR3 runs 16 residues. The CDR3 protein is CASSADKFPGANVLTF. The CDR3 DNA follows: TGTGCCAGCAGTGCGGACAAATTCCCTGGGGCCAACGTCCTGACTTTC. Based on the CDR3 plus reference TRBV2 and TRBJ2-6, the full variable domain is EPEVTQTPSHQVTQMGQEVILRCVPISNHLYFYWYRQILGQKVEFLVSFYNNEISEKSEIFDDQFSVERPDGSNFTLKIRSTKLEDSAMYFCASSADKFPGANVLTFGAGSRLTVL.

The chain is built from TRBV27 and TRBJ1-1, with a weak D call TRBD1 (5 bases). The CDR3 totals 13 residues. Trimming removed 8 bases at V and 4 bases at J, with 14 bases between. Germline CDR1 reads MNHEY; CDR2 reads SMNVEV (reference sequence). The CDR3 spells CASVRGGGTEAFF. CDR3 coding DNA: TGTGCCAGCGTGAGGGGCGGGGGCACTGAAGCTTTCTTT.

The J gene is TRBJ2-7, the V gene TRBV30; 7 bases match TRBD1. The CDR3 extends over 14 amino acids. V shed 1 base, J shed 1 base, and the junction held 4 bases outside the gene matches. In germline, CDR1 is GTSNPN, CDR2 SVGIG (reference sequence). The CDR3 loop is CAWSGQGDSYEQYF. In nucleotides, the CDR3 is TGTGCCTGGAGTGGACAGGGTGATTCCTACGAGCAGTACTTC.

The V gene is TRBV29-1, the J gene TRBJ2-7; D is ambiguous. The germline V and J ends were trimmed by 1 base and 0 bases, with 4 bases remaining between them. Per germline, CDR1 SQVTM and CDR2 ANQGSEA. This CDR3 contains 12 residues. CDR3 nucleotides: TGCAGCGTTGAAGGAGCCTCCTACGAGCAGTACTTC. This gives the protein CSVEGASYEQYF.

For the CDR3, the DNA is TGTGCCAGCAGCTTAGCTGGGACAGTAGGGGACTATGGCTACACCTTC. It is translated as CASSLAGTVGDYGYTF. The chain recombines TRBV7-9 with TRBJ1-2, with 7 bases lining up with TRBD1. The J segment lost 3 bases and the V segment lost 0 bases, leaving 7 bases of the junction unmatched. Germline CDR1 SEHNR, CDR2 FQNEAQ (reference sequence). This CDR3 is built from 16 residues.